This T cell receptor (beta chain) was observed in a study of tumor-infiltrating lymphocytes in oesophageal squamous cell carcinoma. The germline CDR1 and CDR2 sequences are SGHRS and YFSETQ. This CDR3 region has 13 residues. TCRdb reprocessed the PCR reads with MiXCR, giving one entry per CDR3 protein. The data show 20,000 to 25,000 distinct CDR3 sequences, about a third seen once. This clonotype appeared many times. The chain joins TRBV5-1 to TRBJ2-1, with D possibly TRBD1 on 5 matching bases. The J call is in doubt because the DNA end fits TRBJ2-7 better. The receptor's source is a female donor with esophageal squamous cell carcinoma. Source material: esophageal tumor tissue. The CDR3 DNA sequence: TGCGCCAGCAGCCATAACCAGGGCTACGAGCAGTACTTC. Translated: CASSHNQGYEQYF.